The 5 T cell receptor beta chains in this list originate from one sample, sequenced in a study of response to subunit inactivated influenza vaccine (dated by TCRdb to the late 2010s). Library prep was done by RT-PCR. Instrument on record: Illumina HiSeq 2500. TCRdb ran its own pipeline on the public reads, namely fastp trimming at Q25 and MiXCR clone calling, and kept in-frame beta chains. Duplicate CDR3 protein sequences are folded into a single record with the most common DNA and genes. The table for this sample lists around 600,000 distinct CDR3 sequences; about 10% of them were counted only once. 9.5% to 12% of the sample rests with the top ten. The same sample was also studied in work on T cells expressing NK-cell markers. As the second study states: TCR beta cDNA libraries were made by 5'RACE template switching that added a universal primer site and unique molecular identifiers.

Material: PBMCs from blood, obtained on the day of vaccination. These receptors originate from a man aged 45 to 65 who received an inactivated influenza vaccine. Donor details come from another sample of the same person, matched by shared clones.

This chain links TRBV6-2 or TRBV6-3 with TRBJ1-4; 7 bases are shared with TRBD1. This CDR3 comprises 17 residues. Germline CDR1 reads MNHEY; CDR2 reads SVGEGT. V shed 6 bases and J 0 bases; nucleotides not matched to a gene: 10. The CDR3 bases are TGTGCCAGCAGCAACGACAGGGTAGTTGCAACTAATGAAAAACTGTTTTTT. Translated: CASSNDRVVATNEKLFF.

This clonotype appeared a few times. V usage is TRBV20-1 and J usage is TRBJ2-1; 13 bases agree with TRBD2. The CDR3 runs to 21 residues. Germline V lookup: CDR1 DFQATT, CDR2 SNEGSKA (reference sequence). J lost 2 bases, V lost 3 bases, and 19 bases had no gene match. The CDR3 reads CSASAKGGLAGALDPYNEQFF. CDR3 coding DNA: TGCAGTGCTAGCGCAAAAGGCGGACTAGCGGGGGCCCTAGATCCCTACAATGAGCAGTTCTTC.

The V and J genes are TRBV12-3 or TRBV12-4 and TRBJ2-7; D is unclear. The CDR3 has 13 residues. V shed 3 bases and J shed 2 bases, with 8 bases lying between them. In DNA form, the CDR3 reads TGTGCCAGCAGTTTCGGATACACCTACGAGCAGTACTTC. It translates to CASSFGYTYEQYF.

This clonotype was recorded a few times. The chain carries TRBV7-3 and TRBJ1-1, with D uncertain. CDR3 length: 14 residues. The V gene lost 6 bases and the J gene lost 0 bases, with 11 bases spanning the gap. Germline CDR1 is SGHTA and CDR2 is FQGTGA. The CDR3 bases are TGTGCCAGCAGTGCCTCGGCCTTGAACACTGAAGCTTTCTTT. Translated, it gives CASSASALNTEAFF. The full variable domain, rest sourced from reference TRBV7-3 and TRBJ1-1, is GAGVSQTPSNKVTEKGKYVELRCDPISGHTALYWYRQSLGQGPEFLIYFQGTGAADDSGLPNDRFFAVRPEGSVSTLKIQRTERGDSAVYLCASSASALNTEAFFGQGTRLTVV.

J is TRBJ2-2 and V is TRBV10-3; D might be TRBD1 (6 bases). The V end was cut by 4 bases, the J end by 6 bases, with 21 bases between. The CDR3 consists of 17 residues. Germline-derived CDR1 and CDR2 are ENHRY and SYGVKD. The DNA of the CDR3 is TGTGCCATCAGTGCGAGGTTTGGTCAGGGGACGGCCGGGGAGCTGTTTTTT. Translation: CAISARFGQGTAGELFF.